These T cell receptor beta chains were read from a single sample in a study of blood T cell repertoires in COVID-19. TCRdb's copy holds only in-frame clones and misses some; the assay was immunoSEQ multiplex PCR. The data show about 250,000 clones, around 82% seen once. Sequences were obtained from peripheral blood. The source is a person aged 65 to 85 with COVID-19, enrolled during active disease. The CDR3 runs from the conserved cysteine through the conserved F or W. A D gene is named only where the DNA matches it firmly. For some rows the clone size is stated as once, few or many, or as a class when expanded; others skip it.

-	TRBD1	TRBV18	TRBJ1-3	TGTGCCAGCTCCCGCGGACAGGGTGACACCATATATTTT	CASSRGQGDTIYF
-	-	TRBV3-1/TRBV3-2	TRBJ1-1	TGTGCCAGCAGCCACCATGGGGCGCGGGGTGAAGCTTTCTTT	CASSHHGARGEAFF
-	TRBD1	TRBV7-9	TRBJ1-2	TGTGCCAGCAGCTCACCACATAAAGGGGGCGCGGCGTTTTTTCATGGCTACACCTTC	CASSSPHKGGAAFFHGYTF
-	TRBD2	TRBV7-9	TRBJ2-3	TGTGCCAGCAGCTTAGGAGCGGGGGGCCCAGATACGCAGTATTTT	CASSLGAGGPDTQYF
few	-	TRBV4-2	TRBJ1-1	TGTGCCAGCAGCCAAGATCAGGGAGGAACTGAAGCTTTCTTT	CASSQDQGGTEAFF
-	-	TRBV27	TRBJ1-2	TGTGCCAGCAGTACACCGTCGAAGGGTTTTGGGACTAATGGCTACACCTTC	CASSTPSKGFGTNGYTF
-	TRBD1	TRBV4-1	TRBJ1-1	TGCGCCAGCAGCCGAGGGGACAGGGGTGAGGGGACTGAAGCTTTCTTT	CASSRGDRGEGTEAFF
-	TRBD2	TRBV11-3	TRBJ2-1	TGTGCCAGCAGCGAAGGGACTAGCTCCTACAATGAGCAGTTCTTC	CASSEGTSSYNEQFF
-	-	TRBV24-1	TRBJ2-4	TGTGCCACCAGTGAGCTGACAGTAGCCAAAAACATTCAGTACTTC	CATSELTVAKNIQYF
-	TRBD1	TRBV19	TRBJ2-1	TGTGCCAGTAGTAGAGTTGGGACAGGTGTCGATGAGCAGTTCTTC	CASSRVGTGVDEQFF
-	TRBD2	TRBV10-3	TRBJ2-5	TGTGCCGTGGCCCGCGGGAGGGAGGGGGAGACCCAGTACTTC	CAVARGREGETQYF
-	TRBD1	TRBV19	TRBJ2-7	TGTGCCAGTAGTATCCGACAGGGGTACGAGCAGTACTTC	CASSIRQGYEQYF
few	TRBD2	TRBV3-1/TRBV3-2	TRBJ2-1	TGTGCCAGCAGCTTTAGCGGGAGGGGATACAATGAGCAGTTCTTC	CASSFSGRGYNEQFF
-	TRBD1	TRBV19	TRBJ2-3	TGTGCCAGTAGTATGTTGGGACAGTTTAGCACAGATACGCAGTATTTT	CASSMLGQFSTDTQYF
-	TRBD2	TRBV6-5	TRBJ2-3	TGTGCCAGCAGTTCTAGCGGGGGCACAGATACGCAGTATTTT	CASSSSGGTDTQYF
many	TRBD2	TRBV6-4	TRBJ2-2	TGTGCCAGCAGTCCTAGCGGGAGCGGCACCGGGGAGCTGTTTTTT	CASSPSGSGTGELFF
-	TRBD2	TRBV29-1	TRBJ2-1	TGCAGCGTACACGCGGGACTAGCGGTGCTCCGGCAGTTCTTC	CSVHAGLAVLRQFF
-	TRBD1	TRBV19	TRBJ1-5	TGTGCCAGTAGTCTACAGGGGGGAGGTCAGCCCCAGCATTTT	CASSLQGGGQPQHF
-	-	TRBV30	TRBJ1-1	TGTGCCTGGAACACTCAGGGGAACACTGAAGCTTTCTTT	CAWNTQGNTEAFF
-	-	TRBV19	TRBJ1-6	TGTGCCAGTACACAGGGTTCGGGCTCCTATAATTCACCCCTCCACTTT	CASTQGSGSYNSPLHF
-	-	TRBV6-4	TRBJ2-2	TGTGCCAGCAGAGACACAGGGAACACCGGGGAGCTGTTTTTT	CASRDTGNTGELFF
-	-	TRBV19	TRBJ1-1	TGTGCCAGTAGTCCTTGGACAGACATGAACACTGAAGCTTTCTTT	CASSPWTDMNTEAFF
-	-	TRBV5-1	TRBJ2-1	TGCGCCAGCAGCAATGACAGGCCCCCCTACAATGAGCAGTTCTTC	CASSNDRPPYNEQFF
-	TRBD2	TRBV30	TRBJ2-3	TGTGCCTACGGGGGGGTGCGCGGCGATACGCAGTATTTT	CAYGGVRGDTQYF
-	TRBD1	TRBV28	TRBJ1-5	TGTGCCAGCAAACAGGGGGGAATTGGCAATCAGCCCCAGCATTTT	CASKQGGIGNQPQHF